Listed below are T cell receptor beta chains from one sample, sequenced in a study of shared clonotypes between healthy human individuals. Libraries were prepared by immunoSEQ multiplex PCR; TCRdb keeps only in-frame clonotypes and omits some of them. The repertoire includes roughly 720,000 clones, roughly 87% of them detected once, and about 33% sits in the top ten. The sequenced sample consisted of memory CD8+ T cells from PBMCs. These receptors were obtained from a man aged 18 to 29 in good health. Some clones in this sample may be carry-over from other donors' samples. Each CDR3 is given with its conserved first and last residue. Fields, in order: CDR3 protein, CDR3 DNA, J gene, clone size, D gene, V gene. D genes are given only for firm matches. Clone size is not always given. Where it is, it says once, few, many or a class for expanded clones.

CDR3aa: CSVEEARGTYEQYF
CDR3nt: TGCAGCGTTGAAGAAGCCAGGGGAACCTACGAGCAGTACTTC
j_gene: TRBJ2-7
abundance: .
d_gene: .
v_gene: TRBV29-1

CDR3aa: CASSLSGGANYEQYF
CDR3nt: TGTGCCAGCAGTTTGTCAGGGGGCGCAAACTACGAGCAGTACTTC
j_gene: TRBJ2-7
abundance: .
d_gene: TRBD1
v_gene: TRBV27

CDR3aa: CASSFQDEQFF
CDR3nt: TGTGCCAGCAGCTTTCAGGATGAGCAGTTCTTC
j_gene: TRBJ2-1
abundance: .
d_gene: .
v_gene: TRBV7-8

CDR3aa: CASSLVNRGYEKLFF
CDR3nt: TGTGCCAGCAGTTTGGTGAACAGGGGGTATGAAAAACTGTTTTTT
j_gene: TRBJ1-4
abundance: .
d_gene: TRBD1
v_gene: TRBV27

CDR3aa: CASTLGIYNSPLHF
CDR3nt: TGTGCCAGCACCCTGGGGATCTATAATTCACCCCTCCACTTT
j_gene: TRBJ1-6
abundance: .
d_gene: .
v_gene: TRBV28

CDR3aa: CASSRSRGTDTQYF
CDR3nt: TGTGCCAGCAGTCGATCCCGGGGCACAGATACGCAGTATTTT
j_gene: TRBJ2-3
abundance: .
d_gene: .
v_gene: TRBV11-2

CDR3aa: CASSILAGGFRETQYF
CDR3nt: TGTGCCAGCAGCATACTAGCGGGAGGTTTCAGAGAGACCCAGTACTTC
j_gene: TRBJ2-5
abundance: few
d_gene: TRBD2
v_gene: TRBV7-2

CDR3aa: CASSGTGPYEQYF
CDR3nt: TGCGCCAGCAGCGGGACAGGGCCCTACGAGCAGTACTTC
j_gene: TRBJ2-7
abundance: .
d_gene: TRBD1
v_gene: TRBV5-1

CDR3aa: CASAPDSNQPQHF
CDR3nt: TGTGCCAGCGCCCCCGATAGCAATCAGCCCCAGCATTTT
j_gene: TRBJ1-5
abundance: .
d_gene: .
v_gene: TRBV6-1

CDR3aa: CASSLTPHEQFF
CDR3nt: TGTGCCAGCAGTTTGACGCCACATGAGCAGTTCTTC
j_gene: TRBJ2-1
abundance: .
d_gene: .
v_gene: TRBV6-1

CDR3aa: CASSWPDRLSTTSYNEQFF
CDR3nt: TGTGCCAGCAGCTGGCCAGACAGACTATCAACAACTTCCTACAATGAGCAGTTCTTC
j_gene: TRBJ2-1
abundance: .
d_gene: .
v_gene: TRBV7-9

CDR3aa: CAISELGGKDTDTQYF
CDR3nt: TGTGCCATCAGTGAGCTTGGCGGGAAGGACACAGATACGCAGTATTTT
j_gene: TRBJ2-3
abundance: once
d_gene: .
v_gene: TRBV10-3

CDR3aa: CASSQVGEGYNEQFF
CDR3nt: TGTGCCAGCAGCCAGGTCGGAGAGGGTTACAATGAGCAGTTCTTC
j_gene: TRBJ2-1
abundance: .
d_gene: .
v_gene: TRBV9

CDR3aa: CAWRGTGSYEQYF
CDR3nt: TGTGCCTGGAGGGGGACAGGGTCCTACGAGCAGTACTTC
j_gene: TRBJ2-7
abundance: few
d_gene: TRBD1
v_gene: TRBV30

CDR3aa: CASSWDYNEQFF
CDR3nt: TGTGCCAGCAGCTGGGATTACAATGAGCAGTTCTTC
j_gene: TRBJ2-1
abundance: .
d_gene: .
v_gene: TRBV7-2

CDR3aa: CATSRGGGTEAFF
CDR3nt: TGTGCCACCAGCAGAGGCGGGGGCACTGAAGCTTTCTTT
j_gene: TRBJ1-1
abundance: few
d_gene: .
v_gene: TRBV15

CDR3aa: CAWSVGRGGQYF
CDR3nt: TGTGCCTGGAGTGTAGGCAGGGGTGGGCAGTATTTT
j_gene: TRBJ2-3
abundance: .
d_gene: .
v_gene: TRBV30

CDR3aa: CASSQDLAAGGNEKLFF
CDR3nt: TGTGCCAGCAGCCAAGATCTAGCCGCGGGTGGTAATGAAAAACTGTTTTTT
j_gene: TRBJ1-4
abundance: once
d_gene: .
v_gene: TRBV14

CDR3aa: CASTPSGRPNNEQFF
CDR3nt: TGTGCCAGCACCCCCAGCGGGAGACCGAACAATGAGCAGTTCTTC
j_gene: TRBJ2-1
abundance: .
d_gene: TRBD2
v_gene: TRBV27

CDR3aa: CASREGQLYEQYF
CDR3nt: TGTGCCAGCAGGGAGGGACAGCTCTACGAGCAGTACTTC
j_gene: TRBJ2-7
abundance: .
d_gene: .
v_gene: TRBV28

CDR3aa: CASSFSNEDIQYF
CDR3nt: TGTGCCAGCAGCTTTAGTAATGAGGACATTCAGTACTTC
j_gene: TRBJ2-4
abundance: .
d_gene: .
v_gene: TRBV5-6

CDR3aa: CASSWASGFYEQYF
CDR3nt: TGTGCCAGCTCTTGGGCTAGCGGATTCTACGAGCAGTACTTC
j_gene: TRBJ2-7
abundance: .
d_gene: TRBD2
v_gene: TRBV27

CDR3aa: CASSPGTVYEQYF
CDR3nt: TGTGCCAGCAGCCCCGGGACCGTCTACGAGCAGTACTTC
j_gene: TRBJ2-7
abundance: few
d_gene: .
v_gene: TRBV9

CDR3aa: CAISESMVSSGSTDTQYF
CDR3nt: TGTGCCATCAGCGAATCCATGGTCTCTAGCGGGAGCACAGATACGCAGTATTTT
j_gene: TRBJ2-3
abundance: .
d_gene: TRBD2
v_gene: TRBV10-3

CDR3aa: CASSLGLNYEQYF
CDR3nt: TGTGCCAGCAGCCTCGGACTGAACTACGAGCAGTACTTC
j_gene: TRBJ2-7
abundance: .
d_gene: .
v_gene: TRBV11-2

CDR3aa: CASSYNYREHYGYTF
CDR3nt: TGCGCCAGCAGCTACAACTACAGGGAGCACTATGGCTACACCTTC
j_gene: TRBJ1-2
abundance: .
d_gene: .
v_gene: TRBV5-1

CDR3aa: CASSLSEDYEQYF
CDR3nt: TGTGCCAGCAGCTTAAGTGAGGACTACGAGCAGTACTTC
j_gene: TRBJ2-7
abundance: .
d_gene: .
v_gene: TRBV11-3

CDR3aa: CASSPTEMNEQFF
CDR3nt: TGTGCCAGCAGCCCGACTGAAATGAATGAGCAGTTCTTC
j_gene: TRBJ2-1
abundance: .
d_gene: .
v_gene: TRBV7-9

CDR3aa: CASSPRTSGSTDTQYF
CDR3nt: TGCGCCAGCAGCCCCCGGACTAGCGGTAGCACAGATACGCAGTATTTT
j_gene: TRBJ2-3
abundance: .
d_gene: TRBD2
v_gene: TRBV4-3

CDR3aa: CASSLDRRTGELFF
CDR3nt: TGTGCCAGCAGCTTAGACAGACGCACCGGGGAGCTGTTTTTT
j_gene: TRBJ2-2
abundance: few
d_gene: .
v_gene: TRBV7-9

CDR3aa: CASSISGLAPNEQFF
CDR3nt: TGTGCCAGTAGTATCTCGGGACTAGCACCCAATGAGCAGTTCTTC
j_gene: TRBJ2-1
abundance: .
d_gene: TRBD2
v_gene: TRBV19

CDR3aa: CASKDNTGEWSGYTF
CDR3nt: TGTGCCAGCAAGGATAACACCGGCGAATGGAGTGGCTACACCTTC
j_gene: TRBJ1-2
abundance: .
d_gene: .
v_gene: TRBV19

CDR3aa: CATEAGGGWTEAFF
CDR3nt: TGTGCCACCGAAGCGGGGGGCGGATGGACTGAAGCTTTCTTT
j_gene: TRBJ1-1
abundance: .
d_gene: .
v_gene: TRBV15

CDR3aa: CAISEDRGPDSYTF
CDR3nt: TGTGCCATCAGCGAGGACAGGGGGCCGGATAGCTACACCTTC
j_gene: TRBJ1-2
abundance: .
d_gene: TRBD1
v_gene: TRBV10-3

CDR3aa: CASSSQYPQQYF
CDR3nt: TGTGCCAGCAGTTCTCAGTATCCCCAGCAGTACTTC
j_gene: TRBJ2-7
abundance: few
d_gene: .
v_gene: TRBV27

CDR3aa: CAISEGGGSNTGELFF
CDR3nt: TGTGCCATCAGTGAAGGCGGGGGCTCGAACACCGGGGAGCTGTTTTTT
j_gene: TRBJ2-2
abundance: .
d_gene: .
v_gene: TRBV10-3

CDR3aa: CASSLWGTGITGELFF
CDR3nt: TGTGCCAGCAGTTTATGGGGGACAGGGATCACCGGGGAGCTGTTTTTT
j_gene: TRBJ2-2
abundance: .
d_gene: TRBD1
v_gene: TRBV28

CDR3aa: CASSPFARSTGLYEQYF
CDR3nt: TGTGCCAGCTCACCCTTCGCCCGGTCTACAGGGCTCTACGAGCAGTACTTC
j_gene: TRBJ2-7
abundance: .
d_gene: .
v_gene: TRBV18

CDR3aa: CASSIEGQAYEQYF
CDR3nt: TGTGCCAGTAGTATAGAAGGACAAGCCTACGAGCAGTACTTC
j_gene: TRBJ2-7
abundance: .
d_gene: .
v_gene: TRBV19

CDR3aa: CASSQVGGLAAYEQYF
CDR3nt: TGTGCCAGCAGCCAAGTGGGGGGACTAGCGGCATACGAGCAGTACTTC
j_gene: TRBJ2-7
abundance: .
d_gene: TRBD2
v_gene: TRBV4-2

CDR3aa: CASSSWGGPSYEQYF
CDR3nt: TGTGCCAGCAGTTCATGGGGCGGGCCCTCCTACGAGCAGTACTTC
j_gene: TRBJ2-7
abundance: .
d_gene: .
v_gene: TRBV28

CDR3aa: CSVEGASGSRNEQFF
CDR3nt: TGCAGCGTTGAAGGGGCGAGCGGGAGCCGCAATGAGCAGTTCTTC
j_gene: TRBJ2-1
abundance: .
d_gene: TRBD2
v_gene: TRBV29-1

CDR3aa: CASSPPGWAGANVLTF
CDR3nt: TGTGCCAGCAGCCCACCGGGGTGGGCTGGGGCCAACGTCCTGACTTTC
j_gene: TRBJ2-6
abundance: .
d_gene: .
v_gene: TRBV7-9

CDR3aa: CASARLPSSYNEQFF
CDR3nt: TGTGCCAGCGCAAGACTCCCGAGCTCCTACAATGAGCAGTTCTTC
j_gene: TRBJ2-1
abundance: .
d_gene: .
v_gene: TRBV7-8

CDR3aa: CASSSDRPPDTIYF
CDR3nt: TGTGCCAGCAGCTCGGACAGACCTCCGGACACCATATATTTT
j_gene: TRBJ1-3
abundance: once
d_gene: .
v_gene: TRBV7-9

CDR3aa: CASSLSGGRAGTNTGELFF
CDR3nt: TGTGCCAGCAGTTTATCTGGCGGGAGGGCCGGTACGAACACCGGGGAGCTGTTTTTT
j_gene: TRBJ2-2
abundance: once
d_gene: TRBD2
v_gene: TRBV28

CDR3aa: CASGLAGWGNEQFF
CDR3nt: TGTGCCAGCGGGCTAGCGGGGTGGGGCAATGAGCAGTTCTTC
j_gene: TRBJ2-1
abundance: .
d_gene: TRBD2
v_gene: TRBV28

CDR3aa: CASSGGGLYGYTF
CDR3nt: TGCGCCAGCAGCGGAGGGGGCCTCTATGGCTACACCTTC
j_gene: TRBJ1-2
abundance: .
d_gene: TRBD1
v_gene: TRBV10-1

CDR3aa: CASSSPAGSFQETQYF
CDR3nt: TGTGCCAGCAGTTCCCCGGCGGGTTCGTTCCAAGAGACCCAGTACTTC
j_gene: TRBJ2-5
abundance: .
d_gene: .
v_gene: TRBV6-5

CDR3aa: CASSSGPLQYF
CDR3nt: TGTGCCAGCAGTTCCGGCCCTTTGCAGTACTTC
j_gene: TRBJ2-7
abundance: .
d_gene: .
v_gene: TRBV27

CDR3aa: CASSESQTDHYEQYF
CDR3nt: TGCGCCAGCAGTGAGTCCCAGACAGACCACTACGAGCAGTACTTC
j_gene: TRBJ2-7
abundance: .
d_gene: .
v_gene: TRBV10-1

CDR3aa: CASSLKWGWRETQYF
CDR3nt: TGCGCCAGCAGCCTAAAGTGGGGGTGGAGGGAGACCCAGTACTTC
j_gene: TRBJ2-5
abundance: once
d_gene: .
v_gene: TRBV4-3

CDR3aa: CASSQDIVAENEKLFF
CDR3nt: TGCGCCAGCAGCCAAGATATCGTGGCAGAGAATGAAAAACTGTTTTTT
j_gene: TRBJ1-4
abundance: .
d_gene: .
v_gene: TRBV4-3